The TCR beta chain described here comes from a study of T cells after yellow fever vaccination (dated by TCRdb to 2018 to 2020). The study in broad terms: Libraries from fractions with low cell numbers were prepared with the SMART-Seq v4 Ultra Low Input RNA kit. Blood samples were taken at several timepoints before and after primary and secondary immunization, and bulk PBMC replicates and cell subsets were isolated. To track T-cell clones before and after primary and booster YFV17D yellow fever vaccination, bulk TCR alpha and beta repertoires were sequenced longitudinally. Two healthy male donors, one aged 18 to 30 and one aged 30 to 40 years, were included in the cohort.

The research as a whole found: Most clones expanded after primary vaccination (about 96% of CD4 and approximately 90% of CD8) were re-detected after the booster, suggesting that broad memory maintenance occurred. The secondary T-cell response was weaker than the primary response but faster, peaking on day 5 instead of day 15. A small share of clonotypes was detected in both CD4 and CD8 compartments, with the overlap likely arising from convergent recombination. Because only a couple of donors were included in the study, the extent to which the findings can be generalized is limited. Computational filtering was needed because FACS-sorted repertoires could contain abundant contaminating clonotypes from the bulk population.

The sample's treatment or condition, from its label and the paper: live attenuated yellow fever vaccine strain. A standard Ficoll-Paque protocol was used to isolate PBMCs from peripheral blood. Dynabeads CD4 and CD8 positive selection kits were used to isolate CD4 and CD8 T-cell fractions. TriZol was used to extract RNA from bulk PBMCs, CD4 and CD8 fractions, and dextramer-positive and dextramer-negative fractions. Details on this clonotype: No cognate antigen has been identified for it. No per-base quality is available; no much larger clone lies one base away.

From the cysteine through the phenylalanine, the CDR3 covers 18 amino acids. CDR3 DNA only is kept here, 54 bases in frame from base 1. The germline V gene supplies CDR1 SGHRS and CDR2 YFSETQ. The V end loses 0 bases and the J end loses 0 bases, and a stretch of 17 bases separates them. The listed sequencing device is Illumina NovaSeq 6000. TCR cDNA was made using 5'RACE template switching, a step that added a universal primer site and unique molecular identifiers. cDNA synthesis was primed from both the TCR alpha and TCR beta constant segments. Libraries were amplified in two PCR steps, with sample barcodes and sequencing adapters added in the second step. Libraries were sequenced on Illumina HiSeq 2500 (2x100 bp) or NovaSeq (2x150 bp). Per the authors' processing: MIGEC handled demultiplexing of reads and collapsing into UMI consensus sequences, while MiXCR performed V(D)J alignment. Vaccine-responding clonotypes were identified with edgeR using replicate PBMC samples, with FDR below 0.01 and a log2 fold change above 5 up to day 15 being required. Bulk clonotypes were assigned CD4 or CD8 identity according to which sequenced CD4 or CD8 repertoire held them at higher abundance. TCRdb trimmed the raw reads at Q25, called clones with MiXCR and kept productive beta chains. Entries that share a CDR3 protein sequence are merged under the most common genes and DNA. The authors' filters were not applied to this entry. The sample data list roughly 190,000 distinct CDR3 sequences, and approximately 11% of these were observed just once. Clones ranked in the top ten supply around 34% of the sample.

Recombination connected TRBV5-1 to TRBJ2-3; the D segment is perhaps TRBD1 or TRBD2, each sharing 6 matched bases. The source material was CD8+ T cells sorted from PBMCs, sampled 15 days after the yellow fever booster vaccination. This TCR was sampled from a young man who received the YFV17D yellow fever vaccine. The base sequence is TGCGCCAGCAGCTTGGGGGAGGCAGGGGCGCTGAGCACAGATACGCAGTATTTT. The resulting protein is CASSLGEAGALSTDTQYF.